This T cell receptor beta chain came from a study of cytomegalovirus exposure and HLA in healthy donors. Germline V CDR1 and CDR2: SGHKS, YYEKEE (reference sequence). V shed 7 bases, J shed 5 bases, and the junction held 8 bases outside the gene matches. The CDR3 runs to 14 residues. The study, taken as a whole, reports: When a later analysis was performed, an Asian-associated ancestry cluster reportedly had fewer N-insertions than the approximately 690-donor mean. The classifier reportedly diagnosed cytomegalovirus status with high specificity and sensitivity. There were a few CMV-associated chains whose specificity for CMV antigens was confirmed in vitro.

Amplification used 60 Vbeta primers and 13 Jbeta primers. Produced via immunoSEQ multiplex PCR; TCRdb's table is partial and in-frame only. This sample has under 200,000 clones, with approximately 90% found just once. Worth noting for this clone: Antigen unknown.

Material: PBMCs. This clonotype was obtained from a boy aged 2-9 years in good health and CMV-seronegative. The chain couples TRBV5-5 to TRBJ2-5; 10 bases are a match to TRBD2. In DNA form, the CDR3 reads TGTGCCAGCGCCCTAGCGGGAGCGGGGGAGACCCAGTACTTC. The encoded protein is CASALAGAGETQYF.